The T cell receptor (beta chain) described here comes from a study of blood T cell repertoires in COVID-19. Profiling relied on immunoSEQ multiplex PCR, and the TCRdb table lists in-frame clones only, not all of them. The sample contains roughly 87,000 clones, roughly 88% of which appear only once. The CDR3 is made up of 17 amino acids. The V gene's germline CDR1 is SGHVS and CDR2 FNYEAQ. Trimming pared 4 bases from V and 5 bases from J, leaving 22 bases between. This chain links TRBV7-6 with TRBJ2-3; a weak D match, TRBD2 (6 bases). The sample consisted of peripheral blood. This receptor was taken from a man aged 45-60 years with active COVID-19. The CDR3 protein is CASSYTGSGRSEDTQYF. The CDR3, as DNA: TGTGCCAGCAGCTATACTGGGAGTGGGAGGTCGGAAGATACGCAGTATTTT.